This TCR beta chain emerged from a study of T-cell memory formation after mild COVID-19. Study-level findings and limits: Whether second-wave clones peaking at day 37 were SARS-CoV-2 specific went unconfirmed.

This clonotype was detected many times. What it recognizes is unknown. TCRdb called the 5' RACE reads again in MiXCR, with one record for every CDR3 protein. The sample lists under 450,000 distinct CDR3 sequences, around an eighth occurring once. There are 13 residues in the CDR3. Trimming removed 3 bases from V and 6 bases from J, with 13 bases in between. In germline, CDR1 is SGHRS, CDR2 YFSETQ. The sequencing sample was made of PBMCs or a T cell subset sorted from them (not recorded which). The chain couples TRBV5-1 to TRBJ2-7; D gene unclear. The sequence came from a man aged 18 to 30 who had mild COVID-19 (a few samples of this study predate the infection). Cell type and time point are not known. CDR3 sequence (DNA): TGCGCCAGCAGCTACCCCGTCTCTGGCGAGCAGTACTTC. Translated, it gives CASSYPVSGEQYF.